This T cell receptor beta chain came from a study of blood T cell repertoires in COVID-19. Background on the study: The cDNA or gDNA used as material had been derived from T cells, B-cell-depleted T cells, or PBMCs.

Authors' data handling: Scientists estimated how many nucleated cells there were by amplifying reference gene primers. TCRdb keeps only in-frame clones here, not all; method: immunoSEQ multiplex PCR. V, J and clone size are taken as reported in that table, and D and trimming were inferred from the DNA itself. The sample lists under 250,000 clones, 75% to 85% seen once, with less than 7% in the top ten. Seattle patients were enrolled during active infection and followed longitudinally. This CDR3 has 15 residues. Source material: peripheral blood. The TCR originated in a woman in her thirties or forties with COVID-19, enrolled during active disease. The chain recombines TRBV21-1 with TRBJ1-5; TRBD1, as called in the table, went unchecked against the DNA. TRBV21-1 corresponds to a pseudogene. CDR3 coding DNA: TGTGCCAGCAGCCCCCGTCGACAGGTGAATCAGCCCCAGCATTTT. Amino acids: CASSPRRQVNQPQHF.